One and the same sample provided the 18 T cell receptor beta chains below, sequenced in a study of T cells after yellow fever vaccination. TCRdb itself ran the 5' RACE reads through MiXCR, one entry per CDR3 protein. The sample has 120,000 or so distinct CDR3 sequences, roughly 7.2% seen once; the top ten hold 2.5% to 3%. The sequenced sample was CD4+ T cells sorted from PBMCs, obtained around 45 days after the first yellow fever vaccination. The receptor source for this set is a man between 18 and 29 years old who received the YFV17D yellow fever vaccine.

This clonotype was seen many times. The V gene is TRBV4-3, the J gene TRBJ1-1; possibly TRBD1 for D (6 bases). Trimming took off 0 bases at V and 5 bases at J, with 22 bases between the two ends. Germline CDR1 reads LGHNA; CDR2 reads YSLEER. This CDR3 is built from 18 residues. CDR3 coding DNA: TGCGCCAGCAGCCAAGATTTGCGGCAGGTGGAGAGGGGGACTGAAGCTTTCTTT. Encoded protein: CASSQDLRQVERGTEAFF.

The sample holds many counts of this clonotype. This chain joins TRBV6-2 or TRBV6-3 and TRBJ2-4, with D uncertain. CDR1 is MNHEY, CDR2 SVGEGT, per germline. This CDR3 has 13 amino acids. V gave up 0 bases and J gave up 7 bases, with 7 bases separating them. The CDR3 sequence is CASSYSTVNIQYF. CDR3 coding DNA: TGTGCCAGCAGTTACTCGACTGTTAACATTCAGTACTTC.

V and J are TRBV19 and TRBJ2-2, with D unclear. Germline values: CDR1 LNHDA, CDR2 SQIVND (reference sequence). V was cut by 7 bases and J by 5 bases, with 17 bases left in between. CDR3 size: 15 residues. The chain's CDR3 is CASKGALGWTGELFF. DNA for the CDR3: TGTGCCAGTAAAGGAGCGTTAGGGTGGACCGGGGAGCTGTTTTTT.

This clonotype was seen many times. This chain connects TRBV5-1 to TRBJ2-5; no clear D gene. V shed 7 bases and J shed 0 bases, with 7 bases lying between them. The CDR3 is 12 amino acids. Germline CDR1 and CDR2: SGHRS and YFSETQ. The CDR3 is CASFDNQETQYF. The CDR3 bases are TGCGCCAGCTTCGACAACCAAGAGACCCAGTACTTC.

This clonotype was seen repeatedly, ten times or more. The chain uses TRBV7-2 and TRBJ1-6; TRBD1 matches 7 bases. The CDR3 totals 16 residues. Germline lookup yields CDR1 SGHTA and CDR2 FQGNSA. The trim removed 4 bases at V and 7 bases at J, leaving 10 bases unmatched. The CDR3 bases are TGTGCCAGCAGCTCAATACCGACAGGGAGCAATTCACCCCTCCACTTT. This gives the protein CASSSIPTGSNSPLHF.

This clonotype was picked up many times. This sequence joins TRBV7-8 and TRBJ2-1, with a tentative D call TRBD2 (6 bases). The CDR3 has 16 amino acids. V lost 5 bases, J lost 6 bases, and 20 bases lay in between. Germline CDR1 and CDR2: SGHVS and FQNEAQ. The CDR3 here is CASSQVTSLSGNEQFF. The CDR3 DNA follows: TGTGCCAGCAGCCAAGTTACTAGCTTATCTGGCAATGAGCAGTTCTTC.

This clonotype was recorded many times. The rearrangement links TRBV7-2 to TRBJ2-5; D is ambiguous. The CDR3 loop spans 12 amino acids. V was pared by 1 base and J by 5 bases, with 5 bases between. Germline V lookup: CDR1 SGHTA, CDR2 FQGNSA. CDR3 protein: CASSLGWETQYF. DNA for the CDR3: TGTGCCAGCAGCTTAGGTTGGGAGACCCAGTACTTC.

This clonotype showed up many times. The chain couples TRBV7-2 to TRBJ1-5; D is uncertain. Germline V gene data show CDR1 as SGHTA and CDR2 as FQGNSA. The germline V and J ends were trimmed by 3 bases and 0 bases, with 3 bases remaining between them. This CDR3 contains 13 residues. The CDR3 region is CASSFYSNQPQHF. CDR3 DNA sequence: TGTGCCAGCAGCTTTTATAGCAATCAGCCCCAGCATTTT.

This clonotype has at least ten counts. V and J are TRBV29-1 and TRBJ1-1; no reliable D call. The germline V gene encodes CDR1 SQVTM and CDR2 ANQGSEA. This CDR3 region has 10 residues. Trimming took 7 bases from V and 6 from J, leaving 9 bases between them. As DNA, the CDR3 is TGCAGCGCGGCGTCGGCTGAAGCTTTCTTT. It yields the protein CSAASAEAFF.

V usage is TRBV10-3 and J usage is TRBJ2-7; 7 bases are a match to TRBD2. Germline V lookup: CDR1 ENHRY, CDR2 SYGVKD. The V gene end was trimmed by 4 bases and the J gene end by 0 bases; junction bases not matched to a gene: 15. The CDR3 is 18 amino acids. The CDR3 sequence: CAISGGTTPRKSSYEQYF. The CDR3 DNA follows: TGTGCCATCAGTGGAGGGACTACACCGCGAAAGAGCTCCTACGAGCAGTACTTC.

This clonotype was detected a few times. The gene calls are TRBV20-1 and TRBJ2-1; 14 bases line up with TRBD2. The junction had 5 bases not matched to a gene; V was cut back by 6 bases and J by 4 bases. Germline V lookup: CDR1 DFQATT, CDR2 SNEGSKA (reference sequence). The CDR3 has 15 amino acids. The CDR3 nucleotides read TGCAGTGCGTGGACTAGCGGGGGGTCTTACAATGAGCAGTTCTTC. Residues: CSAWTSGGSYNEQFF.

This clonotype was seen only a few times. The CDR3 reads CASGLVLGQGGTEAFF. Written as DNA, the CDR3 is TGTGCTAGTGGTTTGGTCCTTGGACAGGGGGGCACTGAAGCTTTCTTT. The chain recombines TRBV12-5 with TRBJ1-1; 10 positions agree with TRBD1. CDR1 and CDR2 from the germline V gene are LGHNT and FRNRAP. Trimming took 0 bases from V and 4 from J; bases not matched to a gene: 5. The length of the CDR3 is 16 residues.

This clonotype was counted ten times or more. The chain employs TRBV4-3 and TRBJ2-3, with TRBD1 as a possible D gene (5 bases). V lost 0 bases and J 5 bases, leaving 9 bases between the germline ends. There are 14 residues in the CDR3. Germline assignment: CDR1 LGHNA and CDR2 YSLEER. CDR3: CASSQDPGIDTQYF. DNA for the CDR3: TGCGCCAGCAGCCAAGATCCAGGGATAGATACGCAGTATTTT.

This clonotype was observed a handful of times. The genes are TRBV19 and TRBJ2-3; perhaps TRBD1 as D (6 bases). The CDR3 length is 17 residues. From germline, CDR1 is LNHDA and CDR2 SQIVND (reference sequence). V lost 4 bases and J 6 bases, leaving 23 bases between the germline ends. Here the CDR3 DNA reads TGTGCCAGTAGTAGACCGTCCACAGGGTGGACGGGGGATACGCAGTATTTT. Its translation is CASSRPSTGWTGDTQYF.

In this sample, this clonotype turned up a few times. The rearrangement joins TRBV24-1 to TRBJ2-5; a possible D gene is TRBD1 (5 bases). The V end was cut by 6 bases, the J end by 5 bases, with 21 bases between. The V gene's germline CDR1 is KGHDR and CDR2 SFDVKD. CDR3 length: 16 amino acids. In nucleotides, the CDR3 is TGTGCCACCAGTCAAACCCCCCAGGGTGAGGTGGAGACCCAGTACTTC. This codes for CATSQTPQGEVETQYF.

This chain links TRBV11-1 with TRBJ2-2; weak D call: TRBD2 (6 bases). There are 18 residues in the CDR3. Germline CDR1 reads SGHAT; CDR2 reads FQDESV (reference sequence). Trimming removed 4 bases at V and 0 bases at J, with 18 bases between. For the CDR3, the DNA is TGTGCCAGCAGCTGGGGGAGGCAGACAAGTACGAACACCGGGGAGCTGTTTTTT. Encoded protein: CASSWGRQTSTNTGELFF.

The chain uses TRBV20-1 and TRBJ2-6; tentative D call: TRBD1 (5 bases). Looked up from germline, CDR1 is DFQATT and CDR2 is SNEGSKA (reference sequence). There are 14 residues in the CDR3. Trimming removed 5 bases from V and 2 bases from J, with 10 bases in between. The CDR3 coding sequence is TGCAGTGCTGCAGGGTCAACTGGGGCCAACGTCCTGACTTTC. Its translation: CSAAGSTGANVLTF.

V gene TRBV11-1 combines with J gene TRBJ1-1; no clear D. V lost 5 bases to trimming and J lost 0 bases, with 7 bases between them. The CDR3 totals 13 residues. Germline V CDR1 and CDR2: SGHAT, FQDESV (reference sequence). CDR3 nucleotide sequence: TGTGCCAGCAGCCCGAACATGAACACTGAAGCTTTCTTT. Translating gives CASSPNMNTEAFF.